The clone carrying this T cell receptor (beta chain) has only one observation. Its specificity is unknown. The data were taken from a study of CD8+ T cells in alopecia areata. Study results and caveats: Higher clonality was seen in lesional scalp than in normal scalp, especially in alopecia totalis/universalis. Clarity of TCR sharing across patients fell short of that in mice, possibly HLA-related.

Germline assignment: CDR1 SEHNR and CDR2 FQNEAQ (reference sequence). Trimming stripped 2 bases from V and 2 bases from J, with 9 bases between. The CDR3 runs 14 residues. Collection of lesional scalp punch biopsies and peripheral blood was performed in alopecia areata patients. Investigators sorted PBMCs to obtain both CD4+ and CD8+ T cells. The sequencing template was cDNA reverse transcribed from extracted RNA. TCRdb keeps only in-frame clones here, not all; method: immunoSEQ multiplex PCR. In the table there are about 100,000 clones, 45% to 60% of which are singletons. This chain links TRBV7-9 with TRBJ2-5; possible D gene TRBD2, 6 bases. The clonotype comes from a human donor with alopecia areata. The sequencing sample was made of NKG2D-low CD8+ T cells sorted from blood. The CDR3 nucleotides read TGTGCCAGCAGCTTATTGGGGGGACAAGAGACCCAGTACTTC. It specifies CASSLLGGQETQYF.